Listed below are T cell receptor beta chains from one sample, sequenced in a study of T cells after yellow fever vaccination. From the 5' RACE reads, TCRdb called clonotypes with MiXCR, one entry per CDR3 protein. The sample lists a few hundred thousand distinct CDR3 sequences, less than 8.5% occurring once. The sequenced sample was CD4+ T cells sorted from PBMCs, obtained 15 days after the yellow fever booster vaccination. The receptor source for this set is a man in his thirties or forties who received the YFV17D yellow fever vaccine. Each CDR3 is given with its conserved first and last residue. A D gene is named only where the DNA matches it firmly. Clone size, where shown, is once, few, many, or a class for clones that have expanded.

size | J | D | V | length | CDR3 | DNA
many | TRBJ2-1 | NA | TRBV20-1 | 12 | CSARGVENEQFF | TGCAGTGCTAGAGGGGTAGAAAATGAGCAGTTCTTC
many | TRBJ2-5 | TRBD2 | TRBV3-1 | 15 | CASNVRKRGQETQYF | TGTGCCAGCAACGTTCGTAAGCGGGGCCAAGAGACCCAGTACTTC
many | TRBJ1-1 | NA | TRBV5-1 | 14 | CASSFGRENTEAFF | TGCGCCAGCAGCTTTGGCCGGGAGAACACTGAAGCTTTCTTT
NA | TRBJ2-5 | NA | TRBV10-3 | 16 | CAISRGGASGQETQYF | TGTGCCATCAGCAGGGGAGGGGCTAGCGGACAAGAGACCCAGTACTTC
many | TRBJ2-1 | TRBD2 | TRBV7-2 | 15 | CASTPVGGRAKGQFF | TGTGCCAGCACCCCGGTGGGCGGGAGGGCTAAAGGGCAGTTCTTC
many | TRBJ2-5 | TRBD2 | TRBV10-3 | 13 | CAITPGLAETQYF | TGTGCCATCACTCCCGGACTAGCGGAGACCCAGTACTTC
many | TRBJ2-7 | NA | TRBV7-2 | 15 | CASSLAGPQGHEQYF | TGTGCCAGCAGCTTAGCCGGCCCGCAAGGCCACGAGCAGTACTTC
few | TRBJ2-7 | TRBD2 | TRBV4-2 | 18 | CASSQVATSGGGTYEQYF | TGTGCCAGCAGCCAAGTGGCGACTAGCGGAGGAGGGACCTACGAGCAGTACTTC
many | TRBJ2-5 | TRBD2 | TRBV24-1 | 14 | CATSPGLAAETQYF | TGTGCCACCAGCCCGGGACTAGCGGCAGAGACCCAGTACTTC
many | TRBJ2-1 | NA | TRBV20-1 | 16 | CSAREKRYPVDNEQFF | TGCAGTGCTAGAGAAAAACGTTATCCCGTGGACAATGAGCAGTTCTTC
few | TRBJ1-1 | TRBD1 | TRBV20-1 | 14 | CSAPRTGTNTEAFF | TGCAGTGCCCCTAGGACAGGGACGAACACTGAAGCTTTCTTT
few | TRBJ2-1 | TRBD2 | TRBV15 | 14 | CATSRRGEGNEQFF | TGTGCCACCAGCAGGCGGGGGGAGGGCAATGAGCAGTTCTTC
many | TRBJ2-1 | TRBD2 | TRBV7-2 | 17 | CASSSWGLAGGYNEQFF | TGTGCCAGCAGCTCCTGGGGGCTAGCGGGGGGCTACAATGAGCAGTTCTTC
many | TRBJ2-4 | NA | TRBV12-3/TRBV12-4 | 14 | CASSFAVGKNIQYF | TGTGCCAGCAGTTTCGCGGTGGGCAAAAACATTCAGTACTTC
few | TRBJ2-7 | TRBD1 | TRBV5-1 | 15 | CASSYGQGGFYEQYF | TGCGCCAGCAGCTACGGACAGGGGGGGTTCTACGAGCAGTACTTC
NA | TRBJ1-2 | NA | TRBV7-2 | 12 | CATPAQNYGYTF | TGTGCCACGCCTGCACAAAACTATGGCTACACCTTC
few | TRBJ1-1 | NA | TRBV20-1 | 13 | CSAERVEATEAFF | TGCAGTGCTGAGAGGGTCGAGGCCACTGAAGCTTTCTTT
few | TRBJ1-1 | TRBD1 | TRBV18 | 21 | CASSPRKAPGQGRNRNTEAFF | TGTGCCAGCTCACCTCGAAAGGCCCCGGGACAGGGAAGGAATAGGAACACTGAAGCTTTCTTT
many | TRBJ2-4 | NA | TRBV18 | 14 | CASSPGTPKNIQYF | TGTGCCAGCTCACCCGGGACCCCTAAAAACATTCAGTACTTC
NA | TRBJ2-7 | NA | TRBV3-1 | 16 | CASSQAVRTGAYEQYF | TGTGCCAGCAGCCAAGCTGTGAGAACGGGAGCCTACGAGCAGTACTTC
few | TRBJ2-7 | NA | TRBV19 | 14 | CASSARGSRYEQYF | TGTGCCAGTAGTGCCCGAGGTAGTCGCTACGAGCAGTACTTC
NA | TRBJ2-7 | NA | TRBV7-2 | 15 | CASSQRQGAQHEQYF | TGTGCCAGCAGCCAACGGCAAGGGGCGCAGCACGAGCAGTACTTC
NA | TRBJ2-5 | NA | TRBV25-1 | 15 | CASTSPRGGGETQYF | TGTGCCAGCACTTCTCCAAGGGGGGGAGGAGAGACCCAGTACTTC
many | TRBJ1-4 | NA | TRBV12-3/TRBV12-4 | 14 | CASSPPSTNEKLFF | TGTGCCAGCAGTCCCCCCTCAACTAATGAAAAACTGTTTTTT
NA | TRBJ1-6 | TRBD1 | TRBV6-5 | 12 | CASNTGDRALHF | TGTGCCAGCAACACAGGGGATCGGGCCCTCCACTTT
NA | TRBJ2-3 | NA | TRBV24-1 | 12 | CATSDGVDTQYF | TGTGCCACCAGTGATGGGGTAGATACGCAGTATTTT
NA | TRBJ2-3 | NA | TRBV24-1 | 17 | CATSDPYGLTGADTQYF | TGTGCCACCAGTGATCCATACGGACTGACGGGCGCAGATACGCAGTATTTT
NA | TRBJ2-5 | TRBD2 | TRBV6-1 | 16 | CASSRSGLSSQETQYF | TGTGCCAGCAGCAGATCGGGACTATCATCTCAAGAGACCCAGTACTTC
few | TRBJ1-4 | NA | TRBV3-1 | 15 | CASSQGLQFNEKLFF | TGTGCCAGCAGCCAAGGTTTGCAGTTTAATGAAAAACTGTTTTTT
NA | TRBJ2-3 | NA | TRBV5-1 | 18 | CASSSFVGLGEGTDTQYF | TGCGCCAGCAGCTCATTCGTCGGGTTGGGCGAGGGCACAGATACGCAGTATTTT
few | TRBJ1-5 | NA | TRBV12-3/TRBV12-4 | 13 | CASSYTGNQPQHF | TGTGCCAGCAGTTACACCGGCAATCAGCCCCAGCATTTT
NA | TRBJ1-5 | NA | TRBV23-1 | 16 | CASSQSNGQLNQPQHF | TGCGCCAGCAGTCAATCGAACGGGCAGCTAAATCAGCCCCAGCATTTT
NA | TRBJ1-5 | NA | TRBV6-5 | 13 | CASSRDGNQPQHF | TGTGCCAGCAGTAGGGACGGAAATCAGCCCCAGCATTTT
few | TRBJ1-1 | NA | TRBV20-1 | 13 | CSASGLGNTEAFF | TGCAGTGCGAGTGGGCTCGGGAACACTGAAGCTTTCTTT
few | TRBJ2-1 | NA | TRBV12-3/TRBV12-4 | 13 | CASSSREVHEQFF | TGTGCCAGCAGTTCCAGGGAGGTCCATGAGCAGTTCTTC
few | TRBJ2-3 | TRBD2 | TRBV5-1 | 17 | CASSLTSGGLSTDTQYF | TGCGCCAGCAGCTTAACTAGCGGGGGCCTGAGCACAGATACGCAGTATTTT
NA | TRBJ1-1 | NA | TRBV12-3/TRBV12-4 | 13 | CASSLFSNTEAFF | TGTGCCAGCAGTTTATTCTCGAACACTGAAGCTTTCTTT
few | TRBJ2-3 | NA | TRBV21-1 | 17 | CASSNPGLAGGLDTQYF | TGTGCCAGCAGCAACCCAGGACTAGCGGGAGGGTTAGATACGCAGTATTTT
NA | TRBJ1-3 | NA | TRBV12-3/TRBV12-4 | 16 | CASSLSRTVSGNTIYF | TGTGCCAGCAGTTTAAGTCGCACGGTCTCTGGAAACACCATATATTTT
few | TRBJ2-1 | TRBD2 | TRBV29-1 | 15 | CSVGGGRADYNEQFF | TGCAGCGTTGGTGGCGGGAGGGCGGATTACAATGAGCAGTTCTTC
NA | TRBJ2-5 | NA | TRBV12-3/TRBV12-4 | 14 | CASSLREVYGTQYF | TGTGCCAGCAGTTTAAGGGAAGTCTATGGGACCCAGTACTTC